This TCR beta chain is from a study of blood T cells in healthy people across ages. At the level of the study: In model experiments, template switching was able to capture about one barcoded beta molecule for every two T cells that were present. Study-wide findings and caveats: The unsorted PBMCs prevented any conclusive comparison of naive versus antigen-experienced cells. TCR beta diversity per million T cells fell roughly linearly with age.

Primers used in a second PCR of roughly 6 to 11 cycles were a sample-barcoded 5' primer and a J-beta primer mix. TCRdb processed the 5' RACE reads anew with MiXCR; each CDR3 protein has one entry. Here the sample spans fewer than 900,000 distinct CDR3 sequences, roughly 35% being singletons. Each donor had around 9.2 milliliters of peripheral blood drawn. This clonotype has ten or more counts. What it binds is not known. The receptor comes from a young man in good health. The sample taken for sequencing was blood.

The CDR3 reads CASSQVLAGITDTQYF. The CDR3 DNA follows: TGTGCCAGCAGCCAAGTGCTAGCGGGGATCACAGATACGCAGTATTTT. The rearrangement joins TRBV4-2 to TRBJ2-3; 9 bases match TRBD2. J gave up 2 bases and V 1 base, and 4 bases lay outside the gene matches. The CDR3 sequence is 16 residues long. Germline V CDR1 and CDR2: LGHNA, YNFKEQ.